The 32 T cell receptor beta chains below come from one sample, sequenced in a study of glioma-infiltrating T cells. Using RNA template, CDR3s of TCR alpha and beta were amplified with iRepertoire arm-PCR. One entry per CDR3 protein results from TCRdb running MiXCR on the multiplex PCR reads. The profile shows 100,000 to 150,000 distinct CDR3 sequences, roughly 20% of them singletons. The sample was glioma tissue, nonneoplastic brain tissue, or PBMCs (not recorded which). The receptor source for this set is a human donor with low-grade glioma or glioblastoma, undergoing nonglioma brain surgery, or in good health (not recorded which).

There are many counts of this clonotype. In DNA, the CDR3 is TGCAGTGCTCTGCGGACTGCCGGGGAGCTGTTTTTT. Residues: CSALRTAGELFF. The chain employs TRBV20-1 and TRBJ2-2, with D perhaps TRBD2 (5 bases). CDR3 length: 12 residues. Germline loops: CDR1 DFQATT, CDR2 SNEGSKA (reference sequence). The V gene lost 5 bases and the J gene lost 6 bases, with 10 bases spanning the gap.

In its sample, this clonotype was seen many times. This chain joins TRBV3-1 and TRBJ2-7; no clear D. The CDR3 covers 14 residues. Germline CDR1 LGHDT, CDR2 YNNKEL (reference sequence). V was shortened by 4 bases and J by 3 bases, with 13 bases between the two germline ends. The CDR3 DNA is TGTGCCAGCAGCCGAGCAGAAACTGACTACGAGCAGTACTTC. It is translated as CASSRAETDYEQYF.

This chain links TRBV27 with TRBJ2-3, with 9 bases lining up with TRBD1. Germline CDR1 MNHEY, CDR2 SMNVEV (reference sequence). The CDR3 length is 14 residues. Germline trimming cut 6 bases from V and 4 bases from J; bases unmatched to any gene: 5. The DNA for the CDR3 is TGTGCCAGCAGACCGGGACAGGGCCCAGATACGCAGTATTTT. Protein sequence: CASRPGQGPDTQYF.

The chain uses TRBV6-2 or TRBV6-3 and TRBJ1-5; D is undetermined. Germline loops: CDR1 MNHEY, CDR2 SVGEGT. This CDR3 contains 12 residues. The V end lost 8 bases, the J end lost 9 bases, and 14 bases lay between the germline ends. CDR3 sequence: CASRFSNRPQHF. DNA for the CDR3: TGTGCCAGCCGCTTCAGCAATAGGCCCCAGCATTTT.

This clonotype has at least ten counts. The J gene is TRBJ2-7, the V gene TRBV4-3, with D tentatively TRBD2 (5 bases). The germline V and J ends were trimmed by 1 base and 2 bases, with 12 bases remaining between them. The germline V gene has CDR1 LGHNA and CDR2 YSLEER. The CDR3 totals 15 residues. The CDR3 reads CASSQGWAGAYEQYF. The CDR3 DNA reads as TGCGCCAGCAGCCAAGGTTGGGCGGGTGCCTACGAGCAGTACTTC.

The table lists this clonotype with many counts. The chain couples TRBV29-1 to TRBJ1-2; 7 bases fit TRBD1. V trimming: 6 bases; J trimming: 2 bases; junction bases outside the gene matches: 9. Germline V CDR1 and CDR2: SQVTM, ANQGSEA. CDR3 length equals 14 residues. The CDR3 DNA sequence: TGCAGCGTAACTAAGACAGGGTCAAACTATGGCTACACCTTC. Translating gives CSVTKTGSNYGYTF. Drawing the rest from reference TRBV29-1 and TRBJ1-2, the complete variable domain is SAVISQKPSRDICQRGTSLTIQCQVDSQVTMMFWYRQQPGQSLTLIATANQGSEATYESGFVIDKFPISRPNLTFSTLTVSNMSPEDSSIYLCSVTKTGSNYGYTFGSGTRLTVV.

This clonotype has ten or more counts. This chain uses TRBV12-5 with TRBJ2-7; no reliable D call. Per germline, CDR1 LGHNT and CDR2 FRNRAP. Trimming took off 1 base at V and 4 bases at J, with 5 bases between the two ends. The CDR3 has 12 amino acids. This chain's CDR3 is CASGLGVYEQYF. CDR3 in DNA: TGTGCTAGTGGTTTGGGAGTGTACGAGCAGTACTTC.

There are many counts of this clonotype. V gene TRBV2 combines with J gene TRBJ2-1; 16 bases map to TRBD2. Trimming removed 8 bases from V and 7 bases from J; junction bases left unmatched: 8. CDR1 SNHLY and CDR2 FYNNEI come from the germline V gene. This CDR3 is 16 amino acids long. DNA for the CDR3: TGTGCCAGCGGGGGGGTGGGACTAGCGGGAGGGAATGAGCAGTTCTTC. It codes for CASGGVGLAGGNEQFF.

This clonotype was observed at least ten times. The chain combines TRBV15 with TRBJ2-2; unclear D gene. The germline V gene encodes CDR1 LNHNV and CDR2 YYDKDF (reference sequence). This CDR3 region has 16 residues. With 0 bases removed from V and 2 bases from J, the gap between germline ends came to 10 bases. CDR3 protein: CATSRDQPTNTGELFF. The CDR3 DNA sequence: TGTGCCACCAGCAGAGATCAGCCTACCAACACCGGGGAGCTGTTTTTT.

This clonotype came up many times. The genes are TRBV5-1 and TRBJ2-2; a possible D gene is TRBD2 (6 bases). CDR3 length: 15 amino acids. V was pared by 7 bases and J by 4 bases, with 17 bases between. The germline V gene encodes CDR1 SGHRS and CDR2 YFSETQ. DNA for the CDR3: TGCGCCAGCCGGTGGGGAGGAGACTTCACCGGGGAGCTGTTTTTT. Protein product: CASRWGGDFTGELFF.

Concerning this clonotype: A much larger clone differs by one base, so this may be a read error. The chain is built from TRBV19 and TRBJ1-5, with TRBD1 as a possible D gene (5 bases). Looked up from germline, CDR1 is LNHDA and CDR2 is SQIVND (reference sequence). The CDR3 loop spans 14 amino acids. The CDR3: CASRGGAVNQPQNF. CDR3 nucleotide sequence: TGTGCCAGTCGAGGAGGGGCGGTAAATCAGCCCCAGAATTTT.

This clonotype was recorded at least ten times. The V and J genes are TRBV7-9 and TRBJ1-1, with D tentatively TRBD1 (5 bases). Trimming left V 1 base short and J 1 base short, with 7 bases between. This CDR3 is built from 14 residues. The germline V gene has CDR1 SEHNR and CDR2 FQNEAQ (reference sequence). The CDR3 sequence is CASSLGDGNTEAFF. CDR3 coding DNA: TGTGCCAGCAGCTTAGGGGACGGGAACACTGAAGCTTTCTTT.

This clonotype was counted once. A much more abundant neighbour one base away suggests this may be a read error. V is TRBV7-8 and J is TRBJ2-2; D might be TRBD1 (6 bases). The CDR3 loop spans 14 amino acids. CDR1 is SGHVS and CDR2 is FQNEAQ in the germline V gene. CDR3 nucleotides: TGTGCCAGCAGCCGCGGACAGTACACCGGGCAGCTGTTTTTT. This translates into CASSRGQYTGQLFF.

The sample holds many counts of this clonotype. The chain combines TRBV29-1 with TRBJ1-1, with D perhaps matching TRBD1 (5 bases). V gave up 5 bases and J gave up 2 bases, with 12 bases separating them. This CDR3 contains 13 residues. Germline V lookup: CDR1 SQVTM, CDR2 ANQGSEA. CDR3 sequence reads: CSVRPQGNTEAFF. The CDR3 DNA is TGCAGCGTTCGGCCCCAGGGAAACACTGAAGCTTTCTTT.

This clonotype was counted between two and nine times. The gene calls are TRBV7-9 and TRBJ2-7, with 8 positions matching TRBD1. Germline trimming cut 5 bases from V and 4 bases from J; bases unmatched to any gene: 7. The CDR3 sequence is 14 residues long. The germline gives CDR1 SEHNR, CDR2 FQNEAQ (reference sequence). CDR3 DNA: TGTGCCAGCAGCCCACCTACAGGGGGTTACGAGCAGTACTTC. Protein sequence: CASSPPTGGYEQYF. Together with reference TRBV7-9 and TRBJ2-7, the CDR3 gives the full variable domain: DTGVSQNPRHKITKRGQNVTFRCDPISEHNRLYWYRQTLGQGPEFLTYFQNEAQLEKSRLLSDRFSAERPKGSFSTLEIQRTEQGDSAMYLCASSPPTGGYEQYFGPGTRLTVT.

In the case of this clonotype: Germline and junction disagree at one end, which may indicate a read error. In nucleotides, the CDR3 is TGTGCCAGCAGTAGTAGCGGGATTGGTACCGGGGAGCCGTTTTTT. Its protein product is CASSSSGIGTGEPFF. The chain employs TRBV3-1 and TRBJ2-2; 8 bases map to TRBD2. Germline CDR1 is LGHDT and CDR2 is YNNKEL (reference sequence). The CDR3 length is 15 residues.

V gene TRBV7-2 combines with J gene TRBJ2-7; D might be TRBD2 (7 bases). The V gene's germline CDR1 is SGHTA and CDR2 FQGNSA. V shed 5 bases and J shed 4 bases, with 18 bases lying between them. This CDR3 region has 15 residues. The CDR3 reads CASSPGVGGGYEQYF. CDR3 nucleotides: TGTGCCAGCAGCCCAGGAGTAGGGGGGGGATACGAGCAGTACTTC.

The chain carries TRBV5-1 and TRBJ2-1, with TRBD1 matching 10 bases. CDR1 SGHRS and CDR2 YFSETQ come from the germline V gene. After removal of 5 bases from V and 10 bases from J, the junction contained 9 bases not matched to a gene. The CDR3 is 14 amino acids. The CDR3 is CASRPGTGVNEQFF. The DNA for the CDR3 is TGCGCCAGCAGACCCGGGACAGGGGTCAACGAGCAGTTCTTC. The complete variable domain, with remaining parts taken from reference TRBV5-1 and TRBJ2-1, reads KAGVTQTPRYLIKTRGQQVTLSCSPISGHRSVSWYQQTPGQGLQFLFEYFSETQRNKGNFPGRFSGRQFSNSRSEMNVSTLELGDSALYLCASRPGTGVNEQFFGPGTRLTVL.

The sample holds many counts of this clonotype. The chain carries TRBV7-2 and TRBJ2-5; D is uncertain. Trimming removed 2 bases at V and 5 bases at J, with 12 bases between. Germline V lookup: CDR1 SGHTA, CDR2 FQGNSA. The CDR3 covers 14 residues. CDR3 in DNA: TGTGCCAGCAGCTTATCCGGAGCGCCCGAGACCCAGTACTTC. This translates into CASSLSGAPETQYF.

This clonotype was recorded at least ten times. The chain has TRBV2 and TRBJ1-2, with D possibly TRBD1 on 6 matching bases. V lost 7 bases to trimming and J lost 3 bases, with 9 bases between them. There are 12 residues in the CDR3. Germline V gene sequence: CDR1 SNHLY, CDR2 FYNNEI. CDR3 DNA: TGTGCCAGCATAAAGGGGGACTATGGCTACACCTTC. The encoded protein is CASIKGDYGYTF.

In this sample, this clonotype turned up many times. The chain has TRBV12-3 or TRBV12-4 and TRBJ2-5; D may be TRBD2 (5 bases). This CDR3 comprises 14 residues. The V end was cut by 1 base, the J end by 5 bases, with 11 bases between. CDR3 loop: CASSLVPPGETQYF. The CDR3 bases are TGTGCCAGCAGTTTAGTACCGCCGGGGGAGACCCAGTACTTC.

This clonotype was recorded many times. CDR3 sequence: CASSLEGLAGEEQFF. In DNA, the CDR3 is TGTGCCAGCAGCTTAGAGGGACTAGCGGGAGAAGAGCAGTTCTTC. The V call is TRBV7-3, the J call TRBJ2-1; 14 bases agree with TRBD2. In germline, CDR1 is SGHTA, CDR2 FQGTGA. The CDR3 spans 15 residues. J lost 10 bases, V lost 2 bases, and 4 bases had no gene match.

This clonotype was picked up many times. The chain combines TRBV3-1 with TRBJ2-7; D is perhaps TRBD2 (6 bases). Germline V gives CDR1 LGHDT, CDR2 YNNKEL (reference sequence). The V gene lost 0 bases and the J gene lost 6 bases, with 9 bases spanning the gap. The CDR3 loop spans 13 amino acids. CDR3 sequence: CASSQDRGSEQYF. The CDR3 DNA sequence: TGTGCCAGCAGCCAAGATCGGGGGTCCGAGCAGTACTTC.

On this clonotype itself: One junction end disagrees with the germline gene, perhaps due to a read error. CDR3 nucleotide sequence: TGCAGGGTTGAAGGCGAGTGGGGGAGATCGGTGAACACTGAAGCTTTCTTT. Translating gives CRVEGEWGRSVNTEAFF. The chain uses TRBV29-1 and TRBJ1-1; D might be TRBD1 (5 bases). This CDR3 spans 17 amino acids. CDR1 and CDR2 (germline): SQVTM, ANQGSEA.

At least ten counts were recorded for this clonotype. The rearrangement uses TRBV18 and TRBJ2-5, with no clear D. This CDR3 region has 13 residues. Per germline, CDR1 KGHSH and CDR2 LQKENI. The V gene lost 2 bases and the J gene lost 1 base, with 5 bases spanning the gap. The CDR3 loop is CASSPGIQETQYF. The CDR3 DNA sequence: TGTGCCAGCTCACCAGGAATCCAAGAGACCCAGTACTTC.

Ten or more counts support this clonotype. Since a much larger clone is just one base distant, this may be a read error. The chain is built from TRBV27 and TRBJ2-3, with 7 bases that match TRBD1. Germline CDR1 is MNHEY and CDR2 is SMNVEV (reference sequence). The CDR3 has 14 amino acids. For the CDR3, the DNA is TGTACCAGCAGTCTCCGACAGGGATCAGATACGCAGTATTTT. This codes for CTSSLRQGSDTQYF.

This clonotype occurred many times. The V call is TRBV24-1, the J call TRBJ2-3; TRBD1 matches 7 bases. CDR3 length: 15 residues. CDR1 and CDR2 from the germline V gene are KGHDR and SFDVKD. J was trimmed by 2 bases and V by 0 bases; bases with no gene match: 1. The CDR3 bases are TGTGCCACCAGTGATTTGACAGGGGTCACAGATACGCAGTATTTT. This codes for CATSDLTGVTDTQYF.

This clonotype was recorded many times. This sequence joins TRBV6-1 and TRBJ2-7, with D uncertain. Trimming stripped 8 bases from V and 3 bases from J, with 17 bases between. CDR1 and CDR2 (germline): MNHNS, SASEGT. This CDR3 comprises 14 residues. The CDR3 region has the DNA TGTGCCAGCGGAGTCCCCTATCTCGACTACGAGCAGTACTTC. Its protein product is CASGVPYLDYEQYF.

A remark on this clonotype: A much more abundant neighbour one base away suggests this may be a read error. The gene calls are TRBV4-1 and TRBJ2-1, with 9 positions matching TRBD2. Germline CDR1 reads MGHRA; CDR2 reads YSYEKL. CDR3 length equals 17 residues. V gave up 0 bases and J gave up 3 bases; unmatched junction bases: 6. CDR3 protein: CASSQEELTSGYNEQFF. CDR3 in DNA: TGCGCCAGCAGCCAAGAGGAATTGACTAGCGGCTACAATGAGCAGTTCTTC.

This clonotype was observed at least ten times. The genes are TRBV28 and TRBJ1-2, with a possible D match to TRBD1 (5 bases). The V end lost 3 bases, the J end lost 4 bases, and 12 bases lay between the germline ends. This CDR3 spans 14 amino acids. CDR1 is MDHEN and CDR2 is SYDVKM in the germline V gene. The CDR3 sequence: CASSFVGLSYGYTF. CDR3 DNA sequence: TGTGCCAGCAGTTTTGTGGGGCTTAGCTATGGCTACACCTTC.

This clonotype has at least ten counts. The V gene is TRBV4-2, the J gene TRBJ1-1; maybe TRBD1 (5 bases). Trimming left V 5 bases short and J 3 bases short, with 19 bases between. The CDR3 spans 16 residues. Germline-derived CDR1 and CDR2 are LGHNA and YNFKEQ. CDR3 residues: CASSEAGGGRDTEAFF. CDR3 coding DNA: TGTGCCAGCAGCGAAGCCGGGGGGGGGAGGGACACTGAAGCTTTCTTT.

Comment on this clonotype: An end of the junction differs from the germline gene, which may be a read error. J is TRBJ1-5 and V is TRBV19, with 11 bases aligning to TRBD1. Germline values: CDR1 LNHDA, CDR2 SQIVND (reference sequence). CDR3 length: 16 residues. This CDR3 is CASSMGDRGRNQPQHF. DNA for the CDR3: TGTGCCAGTAGTATGGGGGACAGGGGGAGAAATCAGCCTCAGCATTTT.